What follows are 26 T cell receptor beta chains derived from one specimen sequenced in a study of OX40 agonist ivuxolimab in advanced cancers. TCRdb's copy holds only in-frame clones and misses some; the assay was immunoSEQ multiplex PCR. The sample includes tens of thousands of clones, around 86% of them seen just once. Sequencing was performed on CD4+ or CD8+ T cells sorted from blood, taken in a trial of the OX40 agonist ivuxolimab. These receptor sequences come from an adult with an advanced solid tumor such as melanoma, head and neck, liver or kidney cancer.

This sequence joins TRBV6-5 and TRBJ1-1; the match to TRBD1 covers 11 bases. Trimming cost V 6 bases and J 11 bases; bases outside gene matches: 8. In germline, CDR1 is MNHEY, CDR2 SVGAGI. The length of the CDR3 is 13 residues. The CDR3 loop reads CASRRTGGVFAFF. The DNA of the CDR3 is TGTGCCAGCAGGCGGACAGGGGGCGTTTTTGCTTTCTTT.

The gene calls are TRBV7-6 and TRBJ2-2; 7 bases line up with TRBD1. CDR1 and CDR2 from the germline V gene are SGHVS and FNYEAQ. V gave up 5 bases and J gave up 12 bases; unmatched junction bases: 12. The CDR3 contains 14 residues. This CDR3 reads CASSDVLRGQKLFF. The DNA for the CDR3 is TGTGCCAGCAGCGACGTTCTCCGGGGACAGAAGCTGTTTTTT. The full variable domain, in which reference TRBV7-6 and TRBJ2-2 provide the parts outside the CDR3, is GAGVSQSPRYKVTKRGQDVALRCDPISGHVSLYWYRQALGQGPEFLTYFNYEAQQDKSGLPNDRFSAERPEGSISTLTIQRTEQRDSAMYRCASSDVLRGQKLFFGEGSRLTVL.

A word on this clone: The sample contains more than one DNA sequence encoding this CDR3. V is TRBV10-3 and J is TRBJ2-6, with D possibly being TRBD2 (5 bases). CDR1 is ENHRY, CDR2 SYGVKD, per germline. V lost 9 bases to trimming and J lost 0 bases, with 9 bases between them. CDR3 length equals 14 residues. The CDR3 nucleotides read TGTGCCATTCGGGATAGCTCTGGGGCCAACGTCCTGACTTTC. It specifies CAIRDSSGANVLTF.

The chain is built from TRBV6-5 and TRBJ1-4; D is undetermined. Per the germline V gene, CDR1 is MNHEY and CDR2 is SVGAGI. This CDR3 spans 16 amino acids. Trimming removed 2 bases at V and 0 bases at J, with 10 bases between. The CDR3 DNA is TGTGCCAGCAGTTACCGATTCTCTGCAACTAATGAAAAACTGTTTTTT. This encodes CASSYRFSATNEKLFF.

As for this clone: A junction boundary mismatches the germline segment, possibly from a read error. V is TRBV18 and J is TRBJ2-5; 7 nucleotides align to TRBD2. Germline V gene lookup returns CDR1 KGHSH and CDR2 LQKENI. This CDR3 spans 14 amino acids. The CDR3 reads CASSPPLAQGTQYF. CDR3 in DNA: TGTGCCAGCTCACCACCACTAGCGCAAGGGACCCAGTACTTC.

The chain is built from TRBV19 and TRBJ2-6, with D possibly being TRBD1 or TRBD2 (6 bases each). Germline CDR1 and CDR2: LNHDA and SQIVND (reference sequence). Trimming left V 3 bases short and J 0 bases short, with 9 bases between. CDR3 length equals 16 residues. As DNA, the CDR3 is TGTGCCAGTAGTATGGGGGGCAACTCTGGGGCCAACGTCCTGACTTTC. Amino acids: CASSMGGNSGANVLTF.

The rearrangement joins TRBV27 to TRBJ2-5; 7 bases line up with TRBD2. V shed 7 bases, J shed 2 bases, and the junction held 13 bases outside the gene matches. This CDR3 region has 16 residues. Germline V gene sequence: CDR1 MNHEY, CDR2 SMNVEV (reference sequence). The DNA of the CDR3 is TGTGCCAGCATGGTTGGGCTAGCGGTCGGGCAAGAGACCCAGTACTTC. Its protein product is CASMVGLAVGQETQYF.

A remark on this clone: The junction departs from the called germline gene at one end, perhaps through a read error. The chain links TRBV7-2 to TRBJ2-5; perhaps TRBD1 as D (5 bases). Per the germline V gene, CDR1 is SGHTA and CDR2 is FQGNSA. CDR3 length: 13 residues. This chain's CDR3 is CASCFSREETQYF. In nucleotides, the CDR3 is TGTGCCAGCTGCTTCTCCAGGGAAGAGACCCAGTACTTC.

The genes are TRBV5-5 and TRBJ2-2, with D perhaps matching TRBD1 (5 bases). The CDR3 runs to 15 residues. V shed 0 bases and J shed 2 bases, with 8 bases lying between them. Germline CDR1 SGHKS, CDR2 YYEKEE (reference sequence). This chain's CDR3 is CASSLGTRNTGELFF. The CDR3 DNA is TGTGCCAGCAGCTTGGGGACAAGAAACACCGGGGAGCTGTTTTTT. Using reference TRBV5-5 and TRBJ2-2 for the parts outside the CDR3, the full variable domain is DAGVTQSPTHLIKTRGQQVTLRCSPISGHKSVSWYQQVLGQGPQFIFQYYEKEERGRGNFPDRFSARQFPNYSSELNVNALLLGDSALYLCASSLGTRNTGELFFGEGSRLTVL.

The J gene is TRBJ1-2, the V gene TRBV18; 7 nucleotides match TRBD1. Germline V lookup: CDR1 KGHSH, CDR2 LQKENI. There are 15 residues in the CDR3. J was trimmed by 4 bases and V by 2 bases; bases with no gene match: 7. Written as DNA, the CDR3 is TGTGCCAGCTCACCAACCCAGGGGGGTCCCTATGGCTACACCTTC. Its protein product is CASSPTQGGPYGYTF.

This CDR3 is CASSAEYSNQPQHF. The CDR3 bases are TGTGCCAGCAGCGCAGAGTATAGCAATCAGCCCCAGCATTTT. The chain joins TRBV9 to TRBJ1-5; unclear D gene. There are 14 residues in the CDR3. V lost 3 bases and J lost 0, with 7 bases in between. The germline CDR1 and CDR2 sequences are SGDLS and YYNGEE. Variable domain in full (rest from reference TRBV9 and TRBJ1-5): DSGVTQTPKHLITATGQRVTLRCSPRSGDLSVYWYQQSLDQGLQFLIQYYNGEERAKGNILERFSAQQFPDLHSELNLSSLELGDSALYFCASSAEYSNQPQHFGDGTRLSIL.

As DNA, the CDR3 is TGTGCCAGCAGTTTATCGGGACTAGCGGGGCGGACGCAGTATTTT. Protein: CASSLSGLAGRTQYF. The chain links TRBV28 to TRBJ2-3, with 13 bases lining up with TRBD2. The CDR3 totals 15 residues. From germline, CDR1 is MDHEN and CDR2 SYDVKM. Trimming at V came to 1 base and at J to 9 bases, leaving 4 bases not matched to a gene.

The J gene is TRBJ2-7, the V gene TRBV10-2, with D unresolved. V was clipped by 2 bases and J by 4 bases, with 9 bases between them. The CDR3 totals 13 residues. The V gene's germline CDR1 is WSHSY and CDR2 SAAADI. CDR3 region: CASSEGAQYEQYF. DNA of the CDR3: TGCGCCAGCAGTGAGGGCGCTCAGTACGAGCAGTACTTC.

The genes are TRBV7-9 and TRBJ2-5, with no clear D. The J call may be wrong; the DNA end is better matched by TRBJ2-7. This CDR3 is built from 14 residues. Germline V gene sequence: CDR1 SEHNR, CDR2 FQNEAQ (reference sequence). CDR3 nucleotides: TGTGCCAGCAGCTTGGCAGTAGCCTCCTACGAGCAGTACTTC. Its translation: CASSLAVASYEQYF.

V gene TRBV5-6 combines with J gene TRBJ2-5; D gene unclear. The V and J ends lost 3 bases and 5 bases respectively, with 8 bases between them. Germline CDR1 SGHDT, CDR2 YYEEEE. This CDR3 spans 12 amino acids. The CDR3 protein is CASSYSTETQYF. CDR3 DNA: TGTGCCAGCAGCTACTCAACGGAGACCCAGTACTTC.

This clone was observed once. CDR3 loop: CASSYKGAKGYTF. The CDR3 nucleotides read TGTGCCAGCAGTTACAAGGGGGCGAAAGGTTACACCTTC. This chain links TRBV6-5 with TRBJ1-2; 7 nucleotides match TRBD1. The germline V gene has CDR1 MNHEY and CDR2 SVGAGI. The trim removed 2 bases at V and 11 bases at J, leaving 8 bases unmatched. The CDR3 extends over 13 amino acids.

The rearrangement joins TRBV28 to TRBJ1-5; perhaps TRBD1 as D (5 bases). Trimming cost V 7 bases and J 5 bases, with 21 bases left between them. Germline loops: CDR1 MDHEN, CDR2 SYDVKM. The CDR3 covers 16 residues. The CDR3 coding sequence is TGTGCCAGCAACAGCTTTGGGGGGGGTCGGGATCAGCCCCAGCATTTT. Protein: CASNSFGGGRDQPQHF.

The CDR3 here is CASKELKLFF. CDR3 sequence (DNA): TGTGCCAGCAAAGAGTTAAAACTGTTTTTT. This sequence joins TRBV18 and TRBJ1-4; unclear D gene. Germline V CDR1 and CDR2: KGHSH, LQKENI. The CDR3 is 10 amino acids. Between the trimmed V and J ends, which lost 8 bases and 10 bases, there was a span of 8 bases.

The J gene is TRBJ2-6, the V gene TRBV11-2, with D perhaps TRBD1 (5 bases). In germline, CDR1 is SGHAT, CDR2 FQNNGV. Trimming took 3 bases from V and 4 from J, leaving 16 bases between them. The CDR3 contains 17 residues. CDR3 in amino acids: CASSFRAMGLGANVLTF. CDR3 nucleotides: TGTGCCAGCAGCTTCAGGGCCATGGGGCTCGGGGCCAACGTCCTGACTTTC. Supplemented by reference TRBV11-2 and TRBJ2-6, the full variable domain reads EAGVAQSPRYKIIEKRQSVAFWCNPISGHATLYWYQQILGQGPKLLIQFQNNGVVDDSQLPKDRFSAERLKGVDSTLKIQPAKLEDSAVYLCASSFRAMGLGANVLTFGAGSRLTVL.

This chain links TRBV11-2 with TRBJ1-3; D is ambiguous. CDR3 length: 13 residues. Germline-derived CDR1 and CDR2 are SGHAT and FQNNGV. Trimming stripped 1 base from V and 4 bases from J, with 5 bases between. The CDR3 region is CASSLAAGNTIYF. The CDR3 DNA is TGTGCCAGCAGCTTAGCGGCGGGAAACACCATATATTTT.

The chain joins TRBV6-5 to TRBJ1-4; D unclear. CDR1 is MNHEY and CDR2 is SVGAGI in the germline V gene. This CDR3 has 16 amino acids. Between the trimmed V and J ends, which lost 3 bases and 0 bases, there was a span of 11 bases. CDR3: CASSYSSLATNEKLFF. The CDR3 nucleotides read TGTGCCAGCAGTTATTCGAGCCTCGCAACTAATGAAAAACTGTTTTTT.

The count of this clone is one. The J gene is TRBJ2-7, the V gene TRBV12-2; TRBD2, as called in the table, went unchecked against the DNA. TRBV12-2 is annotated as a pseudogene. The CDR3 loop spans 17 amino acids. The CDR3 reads CASRFPVLGLSTYEQYV. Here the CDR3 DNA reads TGTGCAAGTCGCTTCCCAGTCCTGGGACTTTCCACCTACGAGCAGTACGTC.

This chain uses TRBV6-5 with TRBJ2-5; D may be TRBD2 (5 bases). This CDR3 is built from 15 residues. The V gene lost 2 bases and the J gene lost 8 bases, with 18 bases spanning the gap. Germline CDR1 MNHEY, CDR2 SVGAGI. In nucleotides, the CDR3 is TGTGCCAGCAGTTACAGAGGGCAGTCACGGCTCACCCAGTACTTC. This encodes CASSYRGQSRLTQYF.

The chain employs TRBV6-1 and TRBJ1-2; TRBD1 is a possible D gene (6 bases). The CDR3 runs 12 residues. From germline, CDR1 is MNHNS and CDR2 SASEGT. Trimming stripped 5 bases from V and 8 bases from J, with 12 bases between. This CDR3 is CASSTGQRGYTF. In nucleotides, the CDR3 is TGTGCCAGCAGTACGGGACAAAGAGGCTACACCTTC.

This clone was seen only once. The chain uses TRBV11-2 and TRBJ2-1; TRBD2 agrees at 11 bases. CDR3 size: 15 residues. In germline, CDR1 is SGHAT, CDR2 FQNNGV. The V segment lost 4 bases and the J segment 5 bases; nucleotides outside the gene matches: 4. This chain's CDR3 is CASSSSGRIHNEQFF. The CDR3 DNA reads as TGTGCCAGCAGCTCTAGCGGGAGGATTCACAATGAGCAGTTCTTC. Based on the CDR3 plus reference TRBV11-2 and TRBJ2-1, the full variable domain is EAGVAQSPRYKIIEKRQSVAFWCNPISGHATLYWYQQILGQGPKLLIQFQNNGVVDDSQLPKDRFSAERLKGVDSTLKIQPAKLEDSAVYLCASSSSGRIHNEQFFGPGTRLTVL.

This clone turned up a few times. The CDR3 bases are TGTGCCAGCAGCTTAACGGGAGGTGGGGCCTACGAGCAGTACTTC. This sequence encodes CASSLTGGGAYEQYF. The J gene is TRBJ2-7, the V gene TRBV7-3; D is perhaps TRBD2 (6 bases). Germline V CDR1 and CDR2: SGHTA, FQGTGA. This CDR3 spans 15 amino acids. V was shortened by 0 bases and J by 2 bases, with 11 bases between the two germline ends. Supplemented by reference TRBV7-3 and TRBJ2-7, the full variable domain reads GAGVSQTPSNKVTEKGKYVELRCDPISGHTALYWYRQSLGQGPEFLIYFQGTGAADDSGLPNDRFFAVRPEGSVSTLKIQRTERGDSAVYLCASSLTGGGAYEQYFGPGTRLTVT.